This T cell receptor beta chain is from a study of stem cell transplantation in POMP-related autoinflammatory disease. Study-level findings and limits: In patients with PRAID, every analyzed T-cell subset tended to show lower diversity and higher clonality.

CDR3 size: 17 residues. Looked up from germline, CDR1 is LGHNA and CDR2 is YSLEER. After removal of 0 bases from V and 0 bases from J, the junction contained 6 bases not matched to a gene. Sequenced by immunoSEQ multiplex PCR; TCRdb stores in-frame clones only, minus some. The sample has 5,000 or so clones, more than 85% seen once; the top ten hold about 2.5%. About this clone: Its antigen remains unknown.

This material consisted of CD8+ T cells from PBMCs, taken after stem cell transplantation. The clonotype comes from a human patient with POMP-related autoinflammation and immune dysregulation (PRAID). Certain T cells may be donor cells from the graft. The chain is built from TRBV4-3 and TRBJ2-5, with 8 bases lining up with TRBD2. CDR3 coding DNA: TGCGCCAGCAGCCAAGATAAGCGGGAGAGCTACCAAGAGACCCAGTACTTC. Residues: CASSQDKRESYQETQYF.